This TCR beta chain was identified during a study of T cell changes during pregnancy in multiple sclerosis. Assay used: immunoSEQ multiplex PCR; TCRdb lists only in-frame clones, some missing. The table has about 49,000 clones, 94% seen once. The CDR3 loop spans 15 amino acids. V shed 3 bases and J 1 base; nucleotides not matched to a gene: 3. CDR1 and CDR2 from the germline V gene are SGDLS and YYNGEE. The gene calls are TRBV9 and TRBJ2-7, with TRBD2 identical over 11 bases. The origin of this receptor is a female donor with multiple sclerosis, enrolled in a pregnancy study. The sample in question was CD8+ T cells from peripheral blood mononuclear cells, obtained before pregnancy. The DNA of the CDR3 is TGTGCCAGCAGCGAGGGACTAGCGGAGTCCTACGAGCAGTACTTC. Translating it yields CASSEGLAESYEQYF.